Included here is one T cell receptor beta chain sequence, with context. The target antigen is unknown. Looked up from germline, CDR1 is SEHNR and CDR2 is FQNEAQ (reference sequence). The CDR3 loop spans 13 amino acids. Trimming removed 3 bases at V and 2 bases at J, with 8 bases between. This PCR relied on a set of 60 Vbeta primers and 13 Jbeta primers. TCRdb keeps only in-frame clones here, not all; method: immunoSEQ multiplex PCR. The data show about 180,000 clones, around 80% seen once. The data were obtained in a study of cytomegalovirus exposure and HLA in healthy donors. As for the study in general: HLA-typed donors were the source of approximately 80 million unique TCRs, which an early data release held.

Overall study findings and caveats: The investigators catalogued under 200 TCR beta chains as cytomegalovirus-associated. Most of the TCR beta V segments (in an earlier analysis) were productive either about 87% or about 30% of the time. In vitro assays verified that three CMV-associated chains recognized CMV antigens specifically.

The receptor was derived from a man aged 35 to 55 in good health and CMV-seronegative. The gene calls are TRBV7-9 and TRBJ2-7; TRBD1 might be the D (5 bases). Source material: PBMCs. The DNA of the CDR3 is TGTGCCAGCAGCTTTAGGGGCACCTACGAGCAGTACTTC. Translation gives CASSFRGTYEQYF.